This T cell receptor beta chain appears in the sequencing data of a study of human T cells and chemical hapten exposure. Overall study: Sensitization used 2% DPC on roughly 2 cm by roughly 2 cm upper inner arm skin.

Germline V gives CDR1 SNHLY, CDR2 FYNNEI. The CDR3 runs 14 residues. V lost 2 bases, J lost 0 bases, and 7 bases lay in between. TCRdb reprocessed the RACE reads via MiXCR and lists one record per CDR3 protein. The sample has around 300,000 distinct CDR3 sequences, about 7% seen once. Time point indicated: patch test 1, 2 weeks after DPC sensitization. Stated treatment: therapeutic diphenylcyclopropenone sensitization with weekly scalp DPC. Ahead of each patch test application, blood was drawn. Someone pulled total RNA out of unfractionated whole blood. Sequencing was performed on whole blood, taken in connection with sensitization to the hapten diphenylcyclopropenone (DPC). This TCR was recovered from a woman aged 18 to 35 with alopecia areata. Some clones in this sample may be carry-over from other donors' samples. V usage is TRBV2 and J usage is TRBJ1-1, with unresolved D. CDR3 nucleotide sequence: TGTGCCAGCAGTGAACTAGGCTTGAACACTGAAGCTTTCTTT. The encoded protein is CASSELGLNTEAFF.